The 20 T cell receptor beta chains in this list originate from one sample, sequenced in a study of blood T cell repertoires in COVID-19. The method was immunoSEQ multiplex PCR; TCRdb's version includes in-frame clones alone and lacks a portion of them. The data hold approximately 360,000 clones, with 70% to 90% observed a single time. Sample: PBMCs or T cells enriched from blood (not recorded which). These receptors were taken from a man aged 35-49 years in a cohort exposed to, infected with or recovered from COVID-19 (not recorded which).

The chain employs TRBV11-3 and TRBJ2-4; D may be TRBD1 (5 bases). There are 17 residues in the CDR3. CDR1 is SGHNT, CDR2 YENEEA, per germline. With 5 bases removed from V and 0 bases from J, the gap between germline ends came to 17 bases. The CDR3, as DNA: TGTGCCAGCAGCCTTTGTAGGGGCTCGTTAGCCAAAAACATTCAGTACTTC. Translation: CASSLCRGSLAKNIQYF.

The V gene is TRBV7-2, the J gene TRBJ1-3; TRBD1 aligns across 7 bases. The CDR3 contains 15 residues. Germline trimming cut 3 bases from V and 4 bases from J; bases unmatched to any gene: 6. The V gene's germline CDR1 is SGHTA and CDR2 FQGNSA. The DNA of the CDR3 is TGTGCCAGCAGCTTTCAGGGGGGAGCGGGAAACACCATATATTTT. This sequence encodes CASSFQGGAGNTIYF.

This chain connects TRBV29-1 to TRBJ1-3; 7 nucleotides agree with TRBD1. The CDR3 has 16 residues. V was clipped by 4 bases and J by 1 base; unmatched bases: 10. Germline CDR1 reads SQVTM; CDR2 reads ANQGSEA. The CDR3 is CSVGTGGSQSGNTIYF. Here the CDR3 DNA reads TGCAGCGTTGGGACAGGTGGCTCACAATCTGGAAACACCATATATTTT.

The rearrangement joins TRBV30 to TRBJ1-2; D may be TRBD1 (6 bases). Trimming removed 3 bases from V and 7 bases from J, with 15 bases in between. Looked up from germline, CDR1 is GTSNPN and CDR2 is SVGIG (reference sequence). CDR3 size: 13 residues. The CDR3 reads CAWRHREGLGYTF. In DNA form, the CDR3 reads TGTGCCTGGAGACACAGGGAAGGCCTTGGCTACACCTTC.

The chain recombines TRBV7-9 with TRBJ2-7, with D perhaps TRBD1 (5 bases). Between the trimmed V and J ends, which lost 1 base and 7 bases, there was a span of 11 bases. CDR3 length equals 13 residues. Germline lookup yields CDR1 SEHNR and CDR2 FQNEAQ (reference sequence). CDR3 DNA sequence: TGTGCCAGCAGCTTAGGACCAAACAGGGAGCAGTACTTC. Protein: CASSLGPNREQYF.

The CDR3 DNA sequence: TGTGCCAGCAGGCGGACTAGCGGGTCCGTCAAGGGGGGATACAATGAGCAGTTCTTC. Its protein is CASRRTSGSVKGGYNEQFF. This chain uses TRBV27 with TRBJ2-1, with 11 bases fitting TRBD2. Trimming took 6 bases from V and 4 from J; bases not matched to a gene: 17. The CDR3 runs to 19 residues. CDR1 and CDR2 from the germline V gene are MNHEY and SMNVEV (reference sequence).

This chain uses TRBV27 with TRBJ2-7; the D gene is possibly TRBD1 (6 bases). There are 14 residues in the CDR3. From germline, CDR1 is MNHEY and CDR2 SMNVEV (reference sequence). With 3 bases removed from V and 2 bases from J, the gap between germline ends came to 11 bases. Here the CDR3 reads CASSLGAGPYEQYF. DNA for the CDR3: TGTGCCAGCAGTTTGGGGGCCGGCCCCTACGAGCAGTACTTC.

The chain recombines TRBV30 with TRBJ1-1; 7 bases match TRBD1. CDR1 is GTSNPN, CDR2 SVGIG, per germline (reference sequence). The CDR3 runs to 13 residues. Germline trimming cut 4 bases from V and 0 bases from J; bases unmatched to any gene: 2. CDR3 region: CAWNRGMNTEAFF. CDR3 nucleotides: TGTGCCTGGAACAGGGGCATGAACACTGAAGCTTTCTTT.

The J gene is TRBJ2-2, the V gene TRBV9; D is unresolved. V was trimmed by 0 bases and J by 5 bases, leaving 11 bases between them. There are 15 residues in the CDR3. CDR1 and CDR2 (germline): SGDLS, YYNGEE. CDR3 bases: TGTGCCAGCAGCGTAGCAACAGCCTTTACCGGGGAGCTGTTTTTT. It codes for CASSVATAFTGELFF.

V is TRBV24-1 and J is TRBJ2-1; 8 bases agree with TRBD2. The CDR3 has 15 residues. Germline V gene lookup returns CDR1 KGHDR and CDR2 SFDVKD. V was pared by 4 bases and J by 0 bases, with 1 base of the junction left unmatched. The CDR3 protein is CATSDSGSSYNEQFF. In DNA, the CDR3 is TGTGCCACCAGTGACAGCGGGAGCTCCTACAATGAGCAGTTCTTC.

The chain links TRBV7-9 to TRBJ2-5; D is ambiguous. V lost 5 bases and J lost 4, with 14 bases in between. There are 14 residues in the CDR3. Germline CDR1 is SEHNR and CDR2 is FQNEAQ (reference sequence). The CDR3 loop is CASSPQRVVETQYF. The DNA of the CDR3 is TGTGCCAGCAGCCCACAACGGGTGGTAGAGACCCAGTACTTC.

The V and J genes are TRBV10-3 and TRBJ1-2; 8 bases align to TRBD1. From germline, CDR1 is ENHRY and CDR2 SYGVKD. The CDR3 contains 13 residues. Losses at the gene ends were 7 bases for V and 6 bases for J; bases not matched to a gene: 7. CDR3 amino acids: CAITEQGVDGYTF. The CDR3 region has the DNA TGTGCCATCACTGAACAGGGGGTCGATGGCTACACCTTC.

The chain carries TRBV29-1 and TRBJ2-1, with D perhaps matching TRBD1 (7 bases). The germline V gene encodes CDR1 SQVTM and CDR2 ANQGSEA. CDR3 length equals 16 residues. The ends were cut back, 0 bases at V and 5 bases at J, with 17 bases in the middle. For the CDR3, the DNA is TGCAGCGTTGAAGACCGGGGCAGGGGGGCCAACAATGAGCAGTTCTTC. It yields the protein CSVEDRGRGANNEQFF.

This clone appeared once. The gene calls are TRBV2 and TRBJ2-7, with 12 bases identical to TRBD2. The CDR3 spans 15 residues. V trimming: 1 base; J trimming: 4 bases; junction bases outside the gene matches: 2. Looked up from germline, CDR1 is SNHLY and CDR2 is FYNNEI. As DNA, the CDR3 is TGTGCCAGCAGTGAAGATCTAGCGGGAGGGTACGAGCAGTACTTC. Translating it yields CASSEDLAGGYEQYF. The variable domain in full, with the rest retrieved from reference TRBV2 and TRBJ2-7, is EPEVTQTPSHQVTQMGQEVILRCVPISNHLYFYWYRQILGQKVEFLVSFYNNEISEKSEIFDDQFSVERPDGSNFTLKIRSTKLEDSAMYFCASSEDLAGGYEQYFGPGTRLTVT.

V is TRBV28 and J is TRBJ2-2; 8 bases agree with TRBD2. J lost 1 base, V lost 1 base, and 5 bases had no gene match. The CDR3 has 17 amino acids. Germline V lookup: CDR1 MDHEN, CDR2 SYDVKM. CDR3 region: CASSLFGLAENTGELFF. In DNA, the CDR3 is TGTGCCAGCAGTTTATTCGGACTAGCCGAGAACACCGGGGAGCTGTTTTTT.

This chain connects TRBV4-1 to TRBJ1-4; D is ambiguous. The CDR3 covers 15 residues. Germline loops: CDR1 MGHRA, CDR2 YSYEKL. V was shortened by 5 bases and J by 4 bases, with 14 bases between the two germline ends. The CDR3 bases are TGCGCCAGCAGCGTCTACAGATTTCTTAATGAAAAACTGTTTTTT. Amino acid sequence: CASSVYRFLNEKLFF.

The chain links TRBV19 to TRBJ1-5; TRBD1 is a possible D gene (6 bases). Trimming took 3 bases from V and 5 from J, leaving 11 bases between them. The CDR3 loop spans 14 amino acids. CDR1 is LNHDA, CDR2 SQIVND, per germline (reference sequence). The CDR3 bases are TGTGCCAGTAGTATCGATGGACAGTATCAGCCCCAGCATTTT. Amino acid sequence: CASSIDGQYQPQHF. Variable domain in full (rest from reference TRBV19 and TRBJ1-5): DGGITQSPKYLFRKEGQNVTLSCEQNLNHDAMYWYRQDPGQGLRLIYYSQIVNDFQKGDIAEGYSVSREKKESFPLTVTSAQKNPTAFYLCASSIDGQYQPQHFGDGTRLSIL.

The CDR3: CAWSAIQGYYGYTF. The DNA of the CDR3 is TGTGCCTGGAGTGCCATACAGGGATACTATGGCTACACCTTC. V is TRBV30 and J is TRBJ1-2; D perhaps matches TRBD1 (6 bases). The CDR3 consists of 14 residues. V dropped 1 base and J dropped 3 bases, with 12 bases sitting between them. CDR1 is GTSNPN, CDR2 SVGIG, per germline (reference sequence).

The chain combines TRBV3-1 (or the pseudogene TRBV3-2) with TRBJ1-2, with no clear D. This CDR3 has 12 residues. V was shortened by 1 base and J by 9 bases, with 9 bases between the two germline ends. Germline CDR1 and CDR2: LGHDT and YNNKEL (reference sequence). CDR3: CASSQGEYSYTF. In nucleotides, the CDR3 is TGTGCCAGCAGCCAAGGGGAGTACAGCTACACCTTC.

V gene TRBV7-9 combines with J gene TRBJ2-1, with TRBD2 matching 12 bases. CDR1 and CDR2 (germline): SEHNR, FQNEAQ (reference sequence). Trimming removed 5 bases from V and 6 bases from J; junction bases left unmatched: 8. This CDR3 region has 16 residues. DNA of the CDR3: TGTGCCAGCAGCAGTACTAGCGGGAGGTACCTCAATGAGCAGTTCTTC. It specifies CASSSTSGRYLNEQFF.